The 12 T cell receptor beta chains in this list originate from one sample, sequenced in a study of OX40 agonist ivuxolimab in advanced cancers. Here immunoSEQ multiplex PCR was the method, and the copy in TCRdb shows in-frame clones only, minus some. The sample has about 75,000 clones, 85% seen once. The sample in question was CD4+ or CD8+ T cells sorted from blood, obtained in a trial of the OX40 agonist ivuxolimab. The receptors shown here come from an adult with an advanced solid tumor such as melanoma, head and neck, liver or kidney cancer.

The J gene is TRBJ2-7, the V gene TRBV6-6, with a tentative D call TRBD2 (5 bases). V was pared by 2 bases and J by 1 base, with 9 bases between. Looked up from germline, CDR1 is MNHNY and CDR2 is SVGAGI (reference sequence). This CDR3 comprises 14 residues. CDR3 sequence (DNA): TGTGCCAGCAGTTACCGAGGGATTTCCTACGAGCAGTACTTC. This gives the protein CASSYRGISYEQYF.

This chain connects TRBV5-4 to TRBJ2-2; 7 bases fit TRBD2. Looked up from germline, CDR1 is SGHNT and CDR2 is YYREEE (reference sequence). The junction had 8 bases not matched to a gene; V was cut back by 2 bases and J by 4 bases. The CDR3 loop spans 16 amino acids. The DNA of the CDR3 is TGTGCCAGCAGCTTTGGCGGGAGCGGGTCCACCGGGGAGCTGTTTTTT. Translated, it gives CASSFGGSGSTGELFF.

J is TRBJ1-1 and V is TRBV28, with 7 bases that match TRBD1. The CDR3 covers 13 residues. The V gene end was trimmed by 6 bases and the J gene end by 4 bases; junction bases not matched to a gene: 5. From germline, CDR1 is MDHEN and CDR2 SYDVKM. The CDR3 sequence: CASRRQGSTEAFF. CDR3 bases: TGTGCCAGCAGACGACAGGGAAGCACTGAAGCTTTCTTT.

V usage is TRBV18 and J usage is TRBJ2-5; 8 bases agree with TRBD1. The CDR3 contains 15 residues. V lost 3 bases, J lost 2 bases, and 5 bases stayed unmatched. The V gene's germline CDR1 is KGHSH and CDR2 LQKENI. CDR3 coding DNA: TGTGCCAGCTCACCCTCACAGGGGGAGCAAGAGACCCAGTACTTC. Protein product: CASSPSQGEQETQYF. Drawing the rest from reference TRBV18 and TRBJ2-5, the complete variable domain is NAGVMQNPRHLVRRRGQEARLRCSPMKGHSHVYWYRQLPEEGLKFMVYLQKENIIDESGMPKERFSAEFPKEGPSILRIQQVVRGDSAAYFCASSPSQGEQETQYFGPGTRLLVL.

The chain carries TRBV28 and TRBJ2-1, with TRBD1 matching 7 bases. Germline CDR1 and CDR2: MDHEN and SYDVKM. V gave up 5 bases and J gave up 7 bases; unmatched junction bases: 11. The CDR3 extends over 15 amino acids. The CDR3 coding sequence is TGTGCCAGCAGTCTAGGGGGACAGACAGCGAATGAGCAGTTCTTC. Its translation: CASSLGGQTANEQFF.

The CDR3 is CASSPFGTNYGYTF. The CDR3 DNA sequence: TGTGCCAGTAGTCCGTTCGGGACTAACTATGGCTACACCTTC. This chain joins TRBV19 and TRBJ1-2; D is ambiguous. Trimming stripped 5 bases from V and 0 bases from J, with 10 bases between. Germline V gene sequence: CDR1 LNHDA, CDR2 SQIVND (reference sequence). CDR3 length: 14 residues.

This chain links TRBV7-9 with TRBJ1-1; no clear D gene. V was shortened by 2 bases and J by 6 bases, with 7 bases between the two germline ends. CDR1 SEHNR and CDR2 FQNEAQ come from the germline V gene (reference sequence). This CDR3 comprises 12 residues. CDR3 region: CASSLIISEAFF. Written as DNA, the CDR3 is TGTGCCAGCAGCTTAATAATCTCTGAAGCTTTCTTT. Variable domain in full (rest from reference TRBV7-9 and TRBJ1-1): DTGVSQNPRHKITKRGQNVTFRCDPISEHNRLYWYRQTLGQGPEFLTYFQNEAQLEKSRLLSDRFSAERPKGSFSTLEIQRTEQGDSAMYLCASSLIISEAFFGQGTRLTVV.

This clone was picked up a small number of times. V gene TRBV7-6 combines with J gene TRBJ1-2, with D maybe TRBD1 (6 bases). Germline-derived CDR1 and CDR2 are SGHVS and FNYEAQ. Trimming stripped 1 base from V and 3 bases from J, with 9 bases between. The CDR3 is 14 residues long. The CDR3 DNA reads as TGTGCCAGCAGCTTAGGGGGGCCGGACTATGGCTACACCTTC. Protein: CASSLGGPDYGYTF.

The chain joins TRBV28 to TRBJ1-3; D gene ambiguous. There are 15 residues in the CDR3. Trimming stripped 5 bases from V and 0 bases from J, with 11 bases between. Germline V gene sequence: CDR1 MDHEN, CDR2 SYDVKM. The CDR3 loop reads CASSGPLASGNTIYF. The CDR3 region has the DNA TGTGCCAGCAGTGGACCCCTGGCCTCTGGAAACACCATATATTTT.

The rearrangement links TRBV5-5 to TRBJ2-7; maybe TRBD1 (5 bases). Trimming removed 4 bases at V and 6 bases at J, with 14 bases between. CDR1 is SGHKS, CDR2 YYEKEE, per germline (reference sequence). CDR3 length: 13 amino acids. CDR3 sequence reads: CASSHAGMGEQYF. The CDR3 bases are TGTGCCAGCAGCCACGCAGGGATGGGCGAGCAGTACTTC.

The chain carries TRBV5-1 and TRBJ2-5, with TRBD2 identical over 12 bases. The trim removed 5 bases at V and 3 bases at J, leaving 5 bases unmatched. Per germline, CDR1 SGHRS and CDR2 YFSETQ. The CDR3 loop spans 15 amino acids. The CDR3 loop is CASRKLAGGEETQYF. In DNA form, the CDR3 reads TGCGCCAGCAGAAAACTAGCGGGAGGAGAAGAGACCCAGTACTTC.

This rearrangement joins TRBV19 to TRBJ1-2; D gene unclear. There are 14 residues in the CDR3. The germline V gene encodes CDR1 LNHDA and CDR2 SQIVND (reference sequence). With 5 bases removed from V and 0 bases from J, the gap between germline ends came to 10 bases. The CDR3 is CASSAQPSNYGYTF. Here the CDR3 DNA reads TGTGCCAGTAGTGCACAGCCTTCTAACTATGGCTACACCTTC.